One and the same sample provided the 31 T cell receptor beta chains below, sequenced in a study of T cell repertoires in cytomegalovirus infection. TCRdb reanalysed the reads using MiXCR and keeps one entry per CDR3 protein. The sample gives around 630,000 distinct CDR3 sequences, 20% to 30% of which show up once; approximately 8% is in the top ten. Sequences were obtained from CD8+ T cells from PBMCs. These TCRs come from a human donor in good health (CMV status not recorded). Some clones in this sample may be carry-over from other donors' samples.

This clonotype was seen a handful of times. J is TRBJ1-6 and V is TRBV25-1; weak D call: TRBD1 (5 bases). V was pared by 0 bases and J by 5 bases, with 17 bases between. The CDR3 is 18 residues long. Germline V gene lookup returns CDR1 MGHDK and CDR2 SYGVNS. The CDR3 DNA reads TGTGCCAGCAGTGAATATTTTAGACAGCCGACCGATAATTCACCCCTCCACTTT. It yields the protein CASSEYFRQPTDNSPLHF.

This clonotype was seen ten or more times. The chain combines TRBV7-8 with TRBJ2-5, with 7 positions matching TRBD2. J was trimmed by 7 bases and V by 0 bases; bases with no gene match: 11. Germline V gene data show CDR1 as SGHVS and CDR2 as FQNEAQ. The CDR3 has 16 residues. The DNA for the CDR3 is TGTGCCAGCAGCTTAGCGCGTGGTAGCGGGCTGGGGACCCAGTACTTC. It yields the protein CASSLARGSGLGTQYF. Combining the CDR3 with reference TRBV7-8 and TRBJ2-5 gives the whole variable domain GAGVSQSPRYKVAKRGQDVALRCDPISGHVSLFWYQQALGQGPEFLTYFQNEAQLDKSGLPSDRFFAERPEGSVSTLKIQRTQQEDSAVYLCASSLARGSGLGTQYFGPGTRLLVL.

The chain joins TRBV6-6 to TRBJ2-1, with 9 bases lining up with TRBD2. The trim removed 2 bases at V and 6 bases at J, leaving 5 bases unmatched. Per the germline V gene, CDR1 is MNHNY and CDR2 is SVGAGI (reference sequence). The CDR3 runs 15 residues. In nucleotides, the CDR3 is TGTGCCAGCAGTTACATAGCGGGGGAAGGCAATGAGCAGTTCTTC. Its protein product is CASSYIAGEGNEQFF.

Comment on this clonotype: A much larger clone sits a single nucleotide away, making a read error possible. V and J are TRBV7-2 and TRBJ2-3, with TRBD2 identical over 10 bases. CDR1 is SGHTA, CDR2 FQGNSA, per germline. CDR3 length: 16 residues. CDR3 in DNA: TGTGCCGGCAGCTTCATAGCGGGGGGTAGCACAGATACGCAGTATTTT. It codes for CAGSFIAGGSTDTQYF.

CDR3 DNA: TGTGCCAGTCCCCTCACAGATACGCAGTATTTT. Translated, it gives CASPLTDTQYF. V gene TRBV2 combines with J gene TRBJ2-3; D gene unclear. Trimming stripped 9 bases from V and 2 bases from J, with 6 bases between. The CDR3 has 11 residues. Per germline, CDR1 SNHLY and CDR2 FYNNEI.

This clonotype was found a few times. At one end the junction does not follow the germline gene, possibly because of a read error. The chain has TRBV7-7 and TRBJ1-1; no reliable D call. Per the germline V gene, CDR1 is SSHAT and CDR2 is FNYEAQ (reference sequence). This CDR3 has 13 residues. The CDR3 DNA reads TGTGCTAGCAGCAGATCTCGGGGTACTGAAGCTTTCTTT. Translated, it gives CASSRSRGTEAFF.

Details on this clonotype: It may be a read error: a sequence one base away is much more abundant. CDR3 protein: CASSLRDGGPYNEQFF. In DNA, the CDR3 is TGTGCCAGCAGCTTAAGAGACGGGGGGCCCTACAATGAGCAGTTCTTC. The chain links TRBV7-3 to TRBJ2-1; possible D gene TRBD2, 7 bases. The CDR3 extends over 16 amino acids. V was cut by 1 base and J by 2 bases, with 12 bases left in between. Germline values: CDR1 SGHTA, CDR2 FQGTGA.

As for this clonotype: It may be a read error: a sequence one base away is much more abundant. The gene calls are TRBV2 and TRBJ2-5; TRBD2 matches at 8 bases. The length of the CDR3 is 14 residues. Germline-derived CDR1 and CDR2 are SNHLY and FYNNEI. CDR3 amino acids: CANSDSGREETQYF. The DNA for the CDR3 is TGTGCCAACAGTGACAGCGGGAGAGAAGAGACCCAGTACTTC.

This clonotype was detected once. This chain's CDR3 is CASSAQLAGGPSTDTQYF. The CDR3 nucleotides are TGCGCCAGCAGCGCCCAACTAGCGGGGGGACCTAGCACAGATACGCAGTATTTT. The chain joins TRBV5-1 to TRBJ2-3, with TRBD2 matching over 12 bases. Germline CDR1 is SGHRS and CDR2 is YFSETQ. The CDR3 has 18 amino acids. V was pared by 4 bases and J by 0 bases, with 9 bases of the junction left unmatched.

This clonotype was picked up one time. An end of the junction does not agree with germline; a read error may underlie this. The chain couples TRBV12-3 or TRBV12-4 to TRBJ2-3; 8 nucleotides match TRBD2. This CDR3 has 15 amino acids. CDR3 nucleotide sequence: TGTGCCAACAGTTTAACTGAGCGGGGGTCAGATACGCAGTATTTT. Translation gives CANSLTERGSDTQYF.

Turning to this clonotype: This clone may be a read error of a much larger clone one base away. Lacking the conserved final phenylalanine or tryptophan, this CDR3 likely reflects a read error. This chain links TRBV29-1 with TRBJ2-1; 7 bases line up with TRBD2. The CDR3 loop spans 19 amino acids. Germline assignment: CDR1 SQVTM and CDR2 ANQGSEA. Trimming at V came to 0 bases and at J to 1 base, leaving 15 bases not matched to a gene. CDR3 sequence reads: CSVEDHDPTGGLSYNEQFS. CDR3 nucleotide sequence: TGCAGCGTTGAAGATCATGACCCGACGGGGGGACTATCCTACAATGAGCAGTTCTCC.

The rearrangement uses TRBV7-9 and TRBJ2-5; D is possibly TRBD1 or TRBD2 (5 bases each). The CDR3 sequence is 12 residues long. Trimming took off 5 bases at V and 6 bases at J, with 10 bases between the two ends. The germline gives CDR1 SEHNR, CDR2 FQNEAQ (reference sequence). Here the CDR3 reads CASSEGWKTQYF. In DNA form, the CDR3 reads TGTGCCAGCAGCGAGGGGTGGAAGACCCAGTACTTC.

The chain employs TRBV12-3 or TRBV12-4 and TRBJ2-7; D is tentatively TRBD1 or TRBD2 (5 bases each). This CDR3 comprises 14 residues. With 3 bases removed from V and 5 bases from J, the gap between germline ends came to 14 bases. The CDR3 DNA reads TGTGCCAGCAGTTTTCAGGGCGGGCCGGACGAGCAGTACTTC. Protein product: CASSFQGGPDEQYF.

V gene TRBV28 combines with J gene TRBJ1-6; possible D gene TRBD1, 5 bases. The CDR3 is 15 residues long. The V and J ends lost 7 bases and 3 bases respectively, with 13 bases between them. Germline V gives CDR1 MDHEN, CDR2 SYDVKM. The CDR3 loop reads CASTLGGYYNSPLHF. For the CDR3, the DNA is TGTGCCAGCACCCTGGGGGGTTACTATAATTCACCCCTCCACTTT.

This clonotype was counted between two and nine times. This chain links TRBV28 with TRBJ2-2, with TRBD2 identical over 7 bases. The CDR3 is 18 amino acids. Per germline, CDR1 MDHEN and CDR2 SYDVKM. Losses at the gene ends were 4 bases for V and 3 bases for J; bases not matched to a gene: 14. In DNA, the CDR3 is TGTGCCAGCAGTTCCATCCATCTGGGGGGGTTGGACACCGGGGAGCTGTTTTTT. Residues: CASSSIHLGGLDTGELFF. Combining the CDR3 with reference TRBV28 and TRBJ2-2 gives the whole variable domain DVKVTQSSRYLVKRTGEKVFLECVQDMDHENMFWYRQDPGLGLRLIYFSYDVKMKEKGDIPEGYSVSREKKERFSLILESASTNQTSMYLCASSSIHLGGLDTGELFFGEGSRLTVL.

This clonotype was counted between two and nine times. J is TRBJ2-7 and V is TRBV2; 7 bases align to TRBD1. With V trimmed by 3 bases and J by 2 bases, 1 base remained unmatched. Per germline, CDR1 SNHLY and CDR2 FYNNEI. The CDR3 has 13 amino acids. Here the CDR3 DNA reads TGTGCCAGCAGTGAGACAGGGACCTACGAGCAGTACGTC. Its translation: CASSETGTYEQYV.

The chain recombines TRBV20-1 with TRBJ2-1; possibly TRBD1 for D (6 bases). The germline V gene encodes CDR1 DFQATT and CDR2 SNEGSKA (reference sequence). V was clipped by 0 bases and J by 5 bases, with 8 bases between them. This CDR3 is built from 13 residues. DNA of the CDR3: TGCAGTGCTAGAGAGAGGGGGAACAATGAGCAGTTCTTC. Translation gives CSARERGNNEQFF.

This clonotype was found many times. Here the CDR3 reads CASSLLSGEQFF. As DNA, the CDR3 is TGTGCCAGCAGCTTATTAAGCGGTGAGCAGTTCTTC. The chain joins TRBV7-9 to TRBJ2-1, with D possibly TRBD2 on 5 matching bases. Germline V CDR1 and CDR2: SEHNR, FQNEAQ (reference sequence). V dropped 2 bases and J dropped 9 bases, with 8 bases sitting between them. The CDR3 runs to 12 residues.

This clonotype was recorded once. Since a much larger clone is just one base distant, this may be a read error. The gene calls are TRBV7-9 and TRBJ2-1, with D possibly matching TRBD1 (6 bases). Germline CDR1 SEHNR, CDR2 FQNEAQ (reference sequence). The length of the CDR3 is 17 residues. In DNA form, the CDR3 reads TGTGTCAGCAGACAGACAGGTAACAGGCACAATACGAATGAGCAGTTCTTC. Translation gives CVSRQTGNRHNTNEQFF.

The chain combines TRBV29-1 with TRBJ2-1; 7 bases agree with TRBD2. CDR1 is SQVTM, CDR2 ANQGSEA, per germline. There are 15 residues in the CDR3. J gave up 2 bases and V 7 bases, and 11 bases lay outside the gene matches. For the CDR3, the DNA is TGCAGCGCTGCCCCACGGGAGGAGACCTACAATGAGCAGTTCTTC. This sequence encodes CSAAPREETYNEQFF.

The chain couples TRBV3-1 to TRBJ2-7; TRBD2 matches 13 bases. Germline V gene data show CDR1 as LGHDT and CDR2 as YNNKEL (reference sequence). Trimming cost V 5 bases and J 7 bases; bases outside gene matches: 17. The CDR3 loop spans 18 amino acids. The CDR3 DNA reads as TGTGCCAGCAGCTCGGGACTAGCGGGGCGGACAACGGCTCGTGAGCAGTACTTC. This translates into CASSSGLAGRTTAREQYF.

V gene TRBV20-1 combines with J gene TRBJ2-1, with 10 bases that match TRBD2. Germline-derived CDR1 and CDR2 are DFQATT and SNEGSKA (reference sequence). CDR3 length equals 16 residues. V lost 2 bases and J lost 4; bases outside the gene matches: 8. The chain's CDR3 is CSARIAGGQIYNEQFF. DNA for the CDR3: TGCAGTGCTAGAATAGCGGGGGGACAAATTTACAATGAGCAGTTCTTC.

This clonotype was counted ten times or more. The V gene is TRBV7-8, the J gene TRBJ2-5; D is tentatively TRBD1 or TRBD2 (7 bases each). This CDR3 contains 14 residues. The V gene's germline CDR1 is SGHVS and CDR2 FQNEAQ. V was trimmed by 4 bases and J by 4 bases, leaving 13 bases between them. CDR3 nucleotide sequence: TGTGCCAGCAGCTCAGGGGGGAGGGGAGAGACCCAGTACTTC. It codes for CASSSGGRGETQYF.

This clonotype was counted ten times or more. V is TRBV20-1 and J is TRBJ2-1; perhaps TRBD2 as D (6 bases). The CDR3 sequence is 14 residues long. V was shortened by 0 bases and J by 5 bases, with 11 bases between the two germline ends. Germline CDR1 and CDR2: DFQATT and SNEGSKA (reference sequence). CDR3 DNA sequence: TGCAGTGCTAGAGATCTCGGAGGGGACAATGAGCAGTTCTTC. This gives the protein CSARDLGGDNEQFF.

The CDR3 reads CASRSDTLEQYF. CDR3 DNA: TGTGCCAGCAGATCGGACACCCTCGAGCAGTACTTC. The gene calls are TRBV5-5 and TRBJ2-7, with a tentative D call TRBD1 (5 bases). Trimming stripped 5 bases from V and 6 bases from J, with 12 bases between. The CDR3 length is 12 residues. Germline-derived CDR1 and CDR2 are SGHKS and YYEKEE (reference sequence).

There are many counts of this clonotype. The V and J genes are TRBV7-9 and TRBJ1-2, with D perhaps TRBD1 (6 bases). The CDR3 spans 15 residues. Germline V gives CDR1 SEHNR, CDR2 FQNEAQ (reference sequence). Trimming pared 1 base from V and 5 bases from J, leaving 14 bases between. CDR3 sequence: CASSLGQAPTYGYTF. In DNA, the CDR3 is TGTGCCAGCAGCTTAGGACAGGCTCCTACGTATGGCTACACCTTC. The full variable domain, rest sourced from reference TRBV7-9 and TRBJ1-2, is DTGVSQNPRHKITKRGQNVTFRCDPISEHNRLYWYRQTLGQGPEFLTYFQNEAQLEKSRLLSDRFSAERPKGSFSTLEIQRTEQGDSAMYLCASSLGQAPTYGYTFGSGTRLTVV.

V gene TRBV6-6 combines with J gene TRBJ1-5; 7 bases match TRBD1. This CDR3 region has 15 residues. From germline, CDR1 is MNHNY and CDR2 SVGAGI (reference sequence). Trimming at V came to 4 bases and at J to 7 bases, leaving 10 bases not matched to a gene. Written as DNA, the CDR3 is TGTGCCAGCAGTTTCCCTGACAGGGCGGGACAGCCCCAGCATTTT. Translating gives CASSFPDRAGQPQHF.

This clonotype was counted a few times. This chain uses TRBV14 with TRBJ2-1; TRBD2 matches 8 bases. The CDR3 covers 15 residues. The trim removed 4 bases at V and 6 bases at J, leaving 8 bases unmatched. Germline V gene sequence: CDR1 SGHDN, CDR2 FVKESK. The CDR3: CASSLAGLDLNEQFF. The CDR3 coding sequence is TGTGCCAGCAGCCTAGCGGGGCTTGACCTCAATGAGCAGTTCTTC.

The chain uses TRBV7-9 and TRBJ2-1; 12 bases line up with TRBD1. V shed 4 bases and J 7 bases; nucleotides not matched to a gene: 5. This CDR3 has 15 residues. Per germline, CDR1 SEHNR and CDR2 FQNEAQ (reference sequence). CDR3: CASSYPGQGANEQFF. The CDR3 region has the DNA TGTGCCAGCAGCTATCCGGGACAGGGGGCGAATGAGCAGTTCTTC.

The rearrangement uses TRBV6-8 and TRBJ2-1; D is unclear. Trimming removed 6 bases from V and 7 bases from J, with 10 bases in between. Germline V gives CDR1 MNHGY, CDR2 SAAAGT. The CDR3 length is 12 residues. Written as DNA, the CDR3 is TGTGCCAGCAGGGGATGGGATAATGAGCAGTTCTTC. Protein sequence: CASRGWDNEQFF.

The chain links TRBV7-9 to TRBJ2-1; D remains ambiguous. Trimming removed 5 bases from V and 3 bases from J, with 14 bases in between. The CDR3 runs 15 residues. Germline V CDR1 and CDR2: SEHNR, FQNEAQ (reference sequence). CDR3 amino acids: CASSLISYLYNEQFF. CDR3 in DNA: TGTGCCAGCAGCCTTATTAGTTACCTCTACAATGAGCAGTTCTTC.